The present T cell receptor beta chain was sequenced within a study of PD-1 blockade in mismatch repair-deficient tumors. The overall study: All were previously treated, progressing patients with approximately 12 mismatch repair-deficient cancer types. Study-wide results and caveats: Rapid post-treatment expansion, then contraction, generally preceding radiologic response, marked tumor-resident clones.

Some clones are missing from TCRdb's copy, which holds only in-frame ones; the method was immunoSEQ multiplex PCR. This repertoire shows 39,000 or so clones, 65% to 85% found once; its top ten account for 1% to 1.4%. Details on this clone: Its matching antigen is unknown.

The TCR-sequenced patients were a few responders to pembrolizumab. The germline V gene encodes CDR1 SGHAT and CDR2 FQNNGV. The CDR3 runs 17 residues. Trimming removed 5 bases from V and 2 bases from J; junction bases left unmatched: 8. The source material was PBMCs, sampled around 40 weeks after starting pembrolizumab. The chain uses TRBV11-2 and TRBJ2-1; 11 nucleotides line up with TRBD2. This clonotype was obtained from an adult with mismatch repair-deficient cancer. The CDR3 sequence is CASSTISGRAAYNEQFF. The DNA for the CDR3 is TGTGCCAGCAGCACCATTAGCGGGAGGGCGGCCTACAATGAGCAGTTCTTC.